This section outlines one T cell receptor (beta chain) sequence together with its context. Assay: immunoSEQ multiplex PCR; the TCRdb copy retains only in-frame clones and omits some. This table holds 95,000 to 150,000 clones, around 84% found once. This entry belongs to a study of blood T cell repertoires in COVID-19. Across the whole study: PBMCs, B-cell-depleted T cells, or T cells were the source of the cDNA or gDNA that made up the material.

Clinical histories supplied by participants themselves formed the basis of cohort assignment. Each recovered donor of Cohort 3 presented with two negative PCRs, clearance, or symptom resolution. Trimming left V 6 bases short and J 2 bases short, with 14 bases between. The germline V gene has CDR1 MDHEN and CDR2 SYDVKM. The CDR3 has 14 residues. The receptor was derived from a woman in her 30s who had recovered from COVID-19. The V gene is TRBV28, the J gene TRBJ2-7, with D possibly matching TRBD2 (6 bases). Input material: PBMCs or T cells enriched from blood (not recorded which). The CDR3 here is CASRALGGTYEQYF. The CDR3 nucleotides are TGTGCCAGCAGGGCATTGGGGGGTACCTACGAGCAGTACTTC. Complete variable domain (other parts from reference TRBV28 and TRBJ2-7): DVKVTQSSRYLVKRTGEKVFLECVQDMDHENMFWYRQDPGLGLRLIYFSYDVKMKEKGDIPEGYSVSREKKERFSLILESASTNQTSMYLCASRALGGTYEQYFGPGTRLTVT.